This TCR beta chain was sequenced during a study of blood T cells in healthy people across ages (dated by TCRdb to the mid-2010s). Study-wide context: In model experiments, template switching captured about one uniquely barcoded TCR beta cDNA molecule for every two T cells. Donors of different ages were randomly distributed across sequencing lanes to avoid experimental bias. For two donors (one aged 18 to 30 and one aged 80 or older), the study analyzed two additional independent replicas of 1 million unique cDNA reads from the same blood draw. Four age groups were formed from the donors: young (average 16 years), middle-aged (around 40), aged (roughly 58) and long-lived (less than 85). To track age-related changes in TCR beta repertoire diversity, the study relied on deep sequencing normalized with unique cDNA molecular identifiers.

The donors were under 40 Caucasian individuals from Russia, aged about 6 to 95 years, who were systemically healthy. About 9.1 milliliters of peripheral blood were collected from each donor into EDTA-treated Vacutainer tubes. PBMCs were isolated by Ficoll-Paque density-gradient centrifugation, with at least 6.5 million obtained per sample. Trizol reagent was used to extract total RNA from the PBMCs, yielding at least 5.5 micrograms per sample. For every donor, flow cytometry on a PBMC aliquot measured the percentage of naive CD45RAhigh/CD27high T cells. Library preparation employed 5' RACE. The instrument given in TCRdb is Illumina HiSeq 2500. The second PCR ran for roughly 7 to 12 cycles and used a J-beta primer mix along with a sample-barcoded 5' primer. A unique molecular identifier was introduced onto each TCR beta cDNA molecule by a template-switch 5' adaptor carrying 12 random nucleotides. At least 2.5 million CDR3-containing paired-end reads were obtained from each sample. The Mint cDNA synthesis kit, primed by a TRBC-specific oligonucleotide, was used to synthesize first-strand cDNA from all RNA. After uracil-DNA glycosylase treatment, a first 18-cycle PCR used universal primers M1SS and BC2_uni_R on all cDNA. The published analysis was carried out like this. For normalization, 1 million high-quality reads, each with a distinct molecular identifier, were randomly selected from each sample. Instead of being binned into consensus sequences, reads that shared molecular identifiers were thrown out. MiTCR, set to a Q25 quality threshold and the strictest error-elimination algorithm, was used for CDR3 identification, clonotype clustering and error correction. Lower-bound total TCR beta diversity was estimated with a nonparametric unseen species model using Euler transformation. Using fastp trimming at Q25 and MiXCR clonotype assembly, TCRdb reanalyzed the public sequencing data and kept in-frame beta chains. Here each entry gathers all rows of one CDR3 protein and keeps the most common genes and DNA. TCRdb, not the authors, supplied the V and J calls. The sample contains 700,000 or so distinct CDR3 sequences, around 41% of them found a single time. The biggest ten clones account for about 32% of the sample.

The CDR3 holds 13 amino acids from the cysteine to the phenylalanine. Kept here is only the CDR3 DNA, which spans 39 bases and is read in frame from base 1. CDR1 and CDR2 are drawn from the germline V gene: SQVTM, ANQGSEA. From V the trimming removes 3 bases and from J it removes 2 bases, while the gene matches leave 3 bases of the junction unaccounted for. Results and caveats for the whole study, not just this receptor: Compared with the aged group, more naive CD4+ T cells, fewer expanded clones and increased TCR diversity were shown by the long-lived group, suggesting age selection. A strong correlation was found between observed TCR beta diversity and the percentage of naive T cells measured by flow cytometry. Estimates of total diversity from one million sequenced T cells were regarded as lower bounds and underestimates. Because donor CMV infection status was unknown, age-related changes in expanded clonotypes were potentially confounded. Conclusive comparison of naive and antigen-experienced compartments was prevented by the profiling of bulk unsorted PBMCs. Observed TCR beta diversity per million T cells fell roughly linearly with age, and a significant reduction was already apparent by age around 40.

The table lists this clonotype with many counts. Its cognate antigen has yet to be identified. Per-nucleotide qualities are absent, and no much larger clonotype sits a single base away. The chain is made from TRBV29-1 and TRBJ2-7, with 8 junctional bases fitting TRBD1. Material for sequencing was blood. This sequence was found in a man older than 75 in good health. The sequenced DNA: TGCAGCGTTGAGGTGGACAGGGCCTACGAGCAGTACTTC. It codes for CSVEVDRAYEQYF.